The 19 T cell receptor beta chains presented below share a single source sample, sequenced in a study of T cells in Graves' hyperthyroidism and ophthalmopathy. It was RNA transcripts that yielded the amplified TCR beta CDR3 regions. The TCR CDR3 was amplified in a first-round RT-PCR using the HTBI primer set. TCRdb passed the multiplex PCR reads through MiXCR, listing each CDR3 protein once. The sample lists some 98,000 distinct CDR3 sequences, approximately 40% seen once, with roughly 10% in the top ten. The sequenced sample was peripheral blood or thyroid tissue (not recorded which). The receptors come from a woman younger than 45 with Graves' hyperthyroidism.

Details on this clonotype: This could be a read error, since a much larger clone is one nucleotide away. It is likely a read error, because the conserved phenylalanine at the end of the CDR3 is missing. The rearrangement joins TRBV20-1 to TRBJ2-7, with a tentative D call TRBD1 (6 bases). This CDR3 is 15 amino acids long. V lost 4 bases and J lost 3, with 19 bases in between. Germline loops: CDR1 DFQATT, CDR2 SNEGSKA (reference sequence). CDR3 DNA: TGCAGTGCTATCGGGACAACCCTAGCAGGCTACGAGCAGTACTGC. Its protein product is CSAIGTTLAGYEQYC.

This clonotype came up many times. The V and J genes are TRBV20-1 and TRBJ1-2; no definite D call. The V end was cut by 6 bases, the J end by 4 bases, with 3 bases between. The CDR3 sequence is 9 residues long. Germline loops: CDR1 DFQATT, CDR2 SNEGSKA (reference sequence). The CDR3 region has the DNA TGCAGTGCCCGCTATGGCTACACCTTC. As protein: CSARYGYTF.

This clonotype has a count of ten or more. The J gene is TRBJ2-7, the V gene TRBV20-1; possible D gene TRBD2, 5 bases. The V end was cut by 3 bases, the J end by 4 bases, with 13 bases between. The CDR3 length is 13 residues. CDR1 DFQATT and CDR2 SNEGSKA come from the germline V gene (reference sequence). The DNA for the CDR3 is TGCAGTGCTAGTGGCCTAGCCGGTTACGAGCAGTACTTC. It specifies CSASGLAGYEQYF.

CDR3 residues: CASSLGPGGQGAREQFF. The CDR3 DNA sequence: TGCGCCAGCAGCTTGGGACCGGGGGGACAGGGGGCGCGGGAGCAGTTCTTC. The V and J genes are TRBV5-1 and TRBJ2-1, with TRBD1 matching over 12 bases. The CDR3 consists of 17 residues. The V and J ends lost 0 bases and 10 bases, in that order; junction bases with no gene match: 11. The V gene's germline CDR1 is SGHRS and CDR2 YFSETQ.

This clonotype was counted many times. The chain couples TRBV2 to TRBJ1-6, with a possible D match to TRBD1 (5 bases). CDR1 is SNHLY and CDR2 is FYNNEI in the germline V gene. The CDR3 has 13 amino acids. V was pared by 4 bases and J by 8 bases, with 9 bases between. The CDR3: CASSVGAHSPLHF. The CDR3 nucleotides read TGTGCCAGCAGTGTCGGGGCGCATTCACCCCTCCACTTT. Based on the CDR3 plus reference TRBV2 and TRBJ1-6, the full variable domain is EPEVTQTPSHQVTQMGQEVILRCVPISNHLYFYWYRQILGQKVEFLVSFYNNEISEKSEIFDDQFSVERPDGSNFTLKIRSTKLEDSAMYFCASSVGAHSPLHFGNGTRLTVT.

This clonotype occurred many times. The genes are TRBV4-1 and TRBJ2-7, with TRBD2 as a possible D gene (5 bases). The CDR3 length is 15 residues. Germline V gene lookup returns CDR1 MGHRA and CDR2 YSYEKL. V gave up 4 bases and J gave up 7 bases, with 20 bases separating them. The CDR3 spells CASSPQVVLGAEQYF. For the CDR3, the DNA is TGCGCCAGCAGCCCTCAGGTTGTTTTGGGAGCGGAGCAGTACTTC.

This clonotype was observed once. The chain couples TRBV10-3 to TRBJ2-5, with D unresolved. This CDR3 has 11 residues. Germline CDR1 ENHRY, CDR2 SYGVKD. V was shortened by 2 bases and J by 5 bases, with 3 bases between the two germline ends. For the CDR3, the DNA is TGTGCCATCAGTGAGGATGAGACCCAGTACTTC. Residues: CAISEDETQYF.

This clonotype appeared many times. This chain connects TRBV10-3 to TRBJ1-3; D not resolved. Trimming stripped 0 bases from V and 9 bases from J, with 9 bases between. Germline V lookup: CDR1 ENHRY, CDR2 SYGVKD. This CDR3 is 13 amino acids long. The CDR3, as DNA: TGTGCCATCAGTGAGTCAAGGCCCGCCACCATATATTTT. Translating gives CAISESRPATIYF.

This sequence joins TRBV20-1 and TRBJ2-5; 7 positions match TRBD2. Trimming cost V 3 bases and J 2 bases; bases outside gene matches: 0. Germline V gene data show CDR1 as DFQATT and CDR2 as SNEGSKA (reference sequence). The CDR3 extends over 12 amino acids. CDR3 nucleotide sequence: TGCAGTGCTAGGGGGGGGCAAGAGACCCAGTACTTC. Translation gives CSARGGQETQYF.

The V and J genes are TRBV2 and TRBJ1-6; D gene unclear. CDR3 length: 11 residues. The V end was cut by 7 bases, the J end by 5 bases, with 3 bases between. The V gene's germline CDR1 is SNHLY and CDR2 FYNNEI. CDR3 region: CASKDNSPLHF. Written as DNA, the CDR3 is TGTGCCAGCAAGGATAATTCACCCCTCCACTTT.

This clonotype was recorded many times. The chain uses TRBV4-1 and TRBJ1-2; no clear D. V lost 4 bases and J lost 3, with 12 bases in between. The CDR3 is 14 amino acids. Germline assignment: CDR1 MGHRA and CDR2 YSYEKL. The CDR3 reads CASSLVGRDYGYTF. The CDR3 DNA sequence: TGCGCCAGCAGCCTGGTAGGGCGAGACTATGGCTACACCTTC.

This clonotype has only a few counts. The V call is TRBV11-2, the J call TRBJ2-3, with 10 bases matching TRBD2. In germline, CDR1 is SGHAT, CDR2 FQNNGV. V was clipped by 8 bases and J by 3 bases; unmatched bases: 2. This CDR3 is 13 amino acids long. The CDR3 sequence: CASLLAGTDTQYF. In DNA form, the CDR3 reads TGTGCCAGCCTACTAGCGGGAACAGATACGCAGTATTTT.

This clonotype came up many times. This sequence joins TRBV7-2 and TRBJ1-6, with 8 bases fitting TRBD1. V shed 4 bases, J shed 8 bases, and the junction held 10 bases outside the gene matches. The CDR3 totals 16 residues. Germline lookup yields CDR1 SGHTA and CDR2 FQGNSA. CDR3 protein: CASSSWAGGMDSPLHF. For the CDR3, the DNA is TGTGCCAGCAGCTCCTGGGCAGGGGGCATGGATTCACCCCTCCACTTT.

J is TRBJ1-6 and V is TRBV7-9; 10 nucleotides match TRBD1. The J segment lost 8 bases and the V segment lost 3 bases, leaving 4 bases of the junction unmatched. Germline V gene data show CDR1 as SEHNR and CDR2 as FQNEAQ (reference sequence). The CDR3 runs 15 residues. In DNA, the CDR3 is TGTGCCAGCAGCTTGGCGACAGGGGGCGATTCACCCCTCCACTTT. Translation: CASSLATGGDSPLHF.

At least ten counts were recorded for this clonotype. This chain links TRBV5-1 with TRBJ1-6, with D unclear. The CDR3 spans 15 residues. V lost 2 bases, J lost 7 bases, and 13 bases lay in between. Germline V gives CDR1 SGHRS, CDR2 YFSETQ. The CDR3: CASSLITAENSPLHF. The CDR3 coding sequence is TGCGCCAGCAGCTTAATTACGGCGGAAAATTCACCCCTCCACTTT.

Ten or more counts support this clonotype. The rearrangement joins TRBV9 to TRBJ2-7, with TRBD2 matching 13 bases. V lost 0 bases and J lost 5; bases outside the gene matches: 2. This CDR3 is built from 15 residues. Per the germline V gene, CDR1 is SGDLS and CDR2 is YYNGEE. The CDR3, as DNA: TGTGCCAGCAGCGTAGCGACTAGCGGGAGGCACGAGCAGTACTTC. Amino acids: CASSVATSGRHEQYF.

Of note for this clonotype: Since no conserved phenylalanine or tryptophan closes the CDR3, a read error is the likely cause. The limits of the CDR3 on the DNA are not certain, so only TCRdb's listed CDR3 is given. The chain couples TRBV15 to TRBJ1-3. The CDR3 numbers 10 amino acids, ends counted. Per germline, CDR1 LNHNV and CDR2 YYDKDF (reference sequence). This chain's CDR3 is CATAVGRRNT.

On this clonotype: The junction differs from germline at one of its ends, possibly a read error. This chain joins TRBV7-8 and TRBJ2-6; D perhaps matches TRBD1 (5 bases). This CDR3 contains 11 residues. CDR1 and CDR2 (germline): SGHVS, FQNEAQ. CDR3 nucleotides: TGTGCCAGCAGCGGGGCCTACGTCCCGACTTTC. The encoded protein is CASSGAYVPTF.

The chain combines TRBV7-2 with TRBJ2-7; 9 bases agree with TRBD2. The germline V gene encodes CDR1 SGHTA and CDR2 FQGNSA. This CDR3 spans 17 amino acids. With 0 bases clipped from V and 0 bases from J, the junction kept 6 bases outside the gene matches. This CDR3 reads CASSLAVGSGSSYEQYF. CDR3 nucleotide sequence: TGTGCCAGCAGCTTAGCGGTGGGTAGCGGGAGCTCCTACGAGCAGTACTTC. The complete variable domain, with remaining parts taken from reference TRBV7-2 and TRBJ2-7, reads GAGVSQSPSNKVTEKGKDVELRCDPISGHTALYWYRQSLGQGLEFLIYFQGNSAPDKSGLPSDRFSAERTGGSVSTLTIQRTQQEDSAVYLCASSLAVGSGSSYEQYFGPGTRLTVT.